The rows below give T cell receptor beta chains drawn from one sample of a study of T cells in Graves' hyperthyroidism and ophthalmopathy. TCRdb independently ran MiXCR on the multiplex PCR reads; one entry per CDR3 protein. Of roughly 700,000 distinct CDR3 sequences listed, 12% to 15% were seen once; the top ten hold about a tenth. Sequenced: blood. All receptors come from a woman under 30 with Graves' hyperthyroidism. CDR3s include the opening cysteine and the closing phenylalanine or tryptophan. Fields, in order: CDR3 protein, CDR3 length, V gene, D gene, J gene. D genes are given only for firm matches.

CDR3aa: CASSESGLAGMPYNEQFF
len: 18
v_gene: TRBV2
d_gene: TRBD2
j_gene: TRBJ2-1

CDR3aa: CASRLGTQYF
len: 10
v_gene: TRBV10-2
d_gene: -
j_gene: TRBJ2-3

CDR3aa: CSGSGEREGPDTQYF
len: 15
v_gene: TRBV29-1
d_gene: TRBD2
j_gene: TRBJ2-3

CDR3aa: CASSLLIAGELFF
len: 13
v_gene: TRBV11-1
d_gene: -
j_gene: TRBJ2-2

CDR3aa: CASDGQGAPNEQFF
len: 14
v_gene: TRBV6-1
d_gene: TRBD1
j_gene: TRBJ2-1

CDR3aa: CSVLSRGRNEQFF
len: 13
v_gene: TRBV29-1
d_gene: -
j_gene: TRBJ2-1

CDR3aa: CASSISLAENYNEQFF
len: 16
v_gene: TRBV19
d_gene: TRBD2
j_gene: TRBJ2-1

CDR3aa: CSVSSGSYEQYF
len: 12
v_gene: TRBV29-1
d_gene: TRBD2
j_gene: TRBJ2-7

CDR3aa: CAWRGTSGRGEQYF
len: 14
v_gene: TRBV30
d_gene: TRBD2
j_gene: TRBJ2-7

CDR3aa: CASSLLGDRSLNEQFF
len: 16
v_gene: TRBV27
d_gene: TRBD1
j_gene: TRBJ2-1

CDR3aa: CASSEDGYNEQFF
len: 13
v_gene: TRBV6-1
d_gene: -
j_gene: TRBJ2-1

CDR3aa: CSARRASGRASTDTQYF
len: 17
v_gene: TRBV20-1
d_gene: TRBD2
j_gene: TRBJ2-3

CDR3aa: CASSWTGANEKLFF
len: 14
v_gene: TRBV7-2
d_gene: TRBD1
j_gene: TRBJ1-4

CDR3aa: CATSRDGGWVSGANVLTF
len: 18
v_gene: TRBV15
d_gene: -
j_gene: TRBJ2-6

CDR3aa: CASSKSGTGWVGELFF
len: 16
v_gene: TRBV2
d_gene: TRBD1
j_gene: TRBJ2-2

CDR3aa: CASSQGWSGRNLYEQYF
len: 17
v_gene: TRBV4-1
d_gene: -
j_gene: TRBJ2-7

CDR3aa: CASSFTLRRGYTEAFF
len: 16
v_gene: TRBV7-2
d_gene: -
j_gene: TRBJ1-1